A selection of T cell receptor beta chains follows, all from one sample in a study of T cells in Graves' hyperthyroidism and ophthalmopathy. MiXCR, run by TCRdb on the multiplex PCR reads, gives a single entry per CDR3 protein. The table shows over 500,000 distinct CDR3 sequences, with 46% occurring only once. The source material was peripheral blood or thyroid tissue (not recorded which). The origin of the receptors is an adult woman with Graves' disease, either hyperthyroidism or ophthalmopathy (not recorded which). CDR3s include the opening cysteine and the closing phenylalanine or tryptophan. The D gene is left open where the match is weak. Part of the rows lack a size; the others show once, few, many or a class for expanded clones.

>NA|TRBJ1-6|TRBV27|many|14
CASSLAGHHSPLHF
TGTGCCAGCAGTTTAGCGGGACACCATTCACCCCTCCACTTT
>NA|TRBJ2-1|TRBV12-3/TRBV12-4|NA|15
CASSSGDPSYNEQFF
TGTGCCAGCAGTTCGGGGGACCCGTCCTACAATGAGCAGTTCTTC
>NA|TRBJ1-3|TRBV7-2|few|12
CASSSQGTTIYF
TGTGCCAGCAGCTCACAGGGAACCACCATATATTTT
>TRBD1|TRBJ2-6|TRBV5-6|NA|14
CASSYGQGDYVLTF
TGTGCCAGCAGCTATGGACAGGGAGACTACGTCCTGACTTTC
>NA|TRBJ1-1|TRBV15|NA|12
CATSSENIEAFF
TGTGCCACCAGCAGTGAGAACATTGAAGCTTTCTTT
>TRBD2|TRBJ2-7|TRBV5-4|many|16
CASSGEWASGTYEQYF
TGTGCCAGCAGCGGGGAATGGGCTAGCGGAACCTACGAGCAGTACTTC
>NA|TRBJ2-7|TRBV2|NA|14
CASTTDGFRDEQYF
TGTGCCAGCACCACAGACGGCTTCAGGGACGAGCAGTACTTC
>TRBD2|TRBJ2-5|TRBV24-1|once|18
CATSARVASGRSSETQYF
TGTGCCACCAGTGCTAGAGTAGCTAGCGGGAGGTCTTCGGAGACCCAGTACTTC
>NA|TRBJ1-2|TRBV5-1|NA|15
CASSLQQEGYYGYTF
TGCGCCAGCAGCTTGCAACAGGAGGGATACTATGGCTACACCTTC
>NA|TRBJ2-7|TRBV7-9|NA|14
CASSPMVGTYEQYF
TGTGCCAGCAGCCCAATGGTGGGGACCTACGAGCAGTACTTC
>NA|TRBJ2-7|TRBV7-9|NA|15
CARSPSGQGRYEQYF
TGCGCCCGCAGCCCCTCGGGGCAGGGGAGGTACGAGCAGTACTTC
>TRBD1|TRBJ1-1|TRBV7-2|NA|14
CASSHPQTGGEAFF
TGTGCCAGCAGCCATCCCCAAACAGGGGGCGAAGCTTTCTTT
>NA|TRBJ2-7|TRBV29-1|many|11
CSVEDRTAQYF
TGCAGCGTTGAAGATAGGACAGCGCAGTACTTC
>NA|TRBJ2-7|TRBV7-9|many|16
CASSQGYNGPSYEQYF
TGTGCCAGCAGCCAAGGGTACAACGGCCCCTCCTACGAGCAGTACTTC
>NA|TRBJ1-1|TRBV29-1|NA|12
CTLRAGDTEAFF
TGCACCCTACGGGCGGGGGACACTGAAGCTTTCTTT
>NA|TRBJ2-6|TRBV10-1|NA|16
CASSPPTASGANVLTF
TGTGCCAGCTCACCACCGACAGCCTCTGGGGCCAACGTCCTGACTTTC
>NA|TRBJ1-5|TRBV7-6|NA|15
CASSLMGGAYQPQHF
TGTGCCAGCAGCCTAATGGGGGGGGCTTATCAGCCCCAGCATTTT
>NA|TRBJ2-5|TRBV20-1|NA|13
CSAESRIQETQYF
TGCAGTGCTGAATCACGGATTCAAGAGACCCAGTACTTC
>NA|TRBJ1-3|TRBV10-3|few|14
CAITTDSSGNTIYF
TGTGCCATAACAACGGACAGCTCTGGAAACACCATATATTTT
>NA|TRBJ2-5|TRBV7-2|few|14
CASSSTGSEETQYF
TGTGCCAGCAGCTCCACCGGGAGTGAGGAGACCCAGTACTTC
>NA|TRBJ2-5|TRBV7-2|NA|14
CASTFGGRQETQYF
TGTGCCAGCACGTTCGGGGGGCGGCAAGAGACCCAGTACTTC
>NA|TRBJ1-5|TRBV7-7|few|13
CASSSSPGKPQHF
TGTGCCAGCAGCTCTAGCCCTGGTAAGCCCCAGCATTTT
>TRBD2|TRBJ2-1|TRBV5-1|NA|17
CASSLVSSGRSYNEQFF
TGCGCCAGCAGCTTGGTGTCTAGCGGGAGGTCCTACAATGAGCAGTTCTTC
>TRBD1|TRBJ1-3|TRBV29-1|NA|14
CSETGTGTGNTIYF
TGCAGCGAAACCGGGACAGGCACGGGAAACACCATATATTTT
>NA|TRBJ1-2|TRBV5-1|NA|15
CASSLETVTGNGYTF
TGCGCCAGCAGCTTGGAAACAGTAACGGGCAATGGCTACACCTTC
>TRBD1|TRBJ1-1|TRBV19|many|14
CASSPPTGATEAFF
TGTGCCAGTAGTCCTCCGACAGGGGCAACTGAAGCTTTCTTT
>NA|TRBJ2-1|TRBV15|NA|15
CATSRDRVGGYEQFF
TGTGCCACCAGCAGAGATCGGGTCGGAGGCTATGAGCAGTTCTTC
>NA|TRBJ1-2|TRBV7-9|many|11
CASSSGDGYTF
TGTGCCAGCAGTTCTGGGGATGGCTACACCTTC
>NA|TRBJ2-5|TRBV11-2|NA|12
CASSSVTETQYF
TGTGCCAGCTCATCGGTCACTGAGACCCAGTACTTC
>NA|TRBJ2-7|TRBV27|few|13
CASSWTTPGEQYF
TGTGCCAGCAGTTGGACCACCCCGGGGGAGCAGTACTTC
>TRBD1|TRBJ1-1|TRBV14|many|17
CASSPQTGGIVNTEAFF
TGTGCCAGCAGCCCCCAGACAGGGGGTATAGTGAACACTGAAGCTTTCTTT
>NA|TRBJ2-7|TRBV7-2|many|15
CASSLYGQSSYEQYF
TGTGCCAGCAGCTTATATGGACAGAGCTCCTACGAGCAGTACTTC
>TRBD1|TRBJ2-5|TRBV24-1|many|17
CATSDRSGTDDRGTQYF
TGTGCCACCAGTGACCGTTCCGGGACAGACGACCGAGGGACCCAGTACTTC
>NA|TRBJ2-1|TRBV24-1|few|12
CATTGHHNEQFF
TGTGCCACCACCGGACACCACAATGAGCAGTTCTTC
>NA|TRBJ1-6|TRBV20-1|few|13
CSARVDWNSPLHF
TGCAGTGCTAGAGTGGACTGGAATTCACCCCTCCACTTT
>NA|TRBJ1-4|TRBV7-9|once|16
CASRERWGSGVEKLFF
TGTGCCAGCAGGGAGAGGTGGGGTTCGGGAGTCGAAAAACTGTTTTTT
>NA|TRBJ2-6|TRBV20-1|NA|16
CSARARAGAGANVLTF
TGCAGTGCTAGAGCCCGTGCTGGCGCTGGGGCCAACGTCCTGACTTTC
>TRBD2|TRBJ2-5|TRBV10-3|few|13
CAISGTNVETQYF
TGTGCCATCTCCGGGACTAACGTCGAGACCCAGTACTTC
>NA|TRBJ2-5|TRBV7-2|NA|13
CASSLGHDQPQYF
TGTGCCAGCAGCTTAGGGCACGATCAGCCCCAGTACTTC
>NA|TRBJ1-1|TRBV29-1|NA|12
CSVDGENTEAFF
TGCAGCGTTGACGGAGAGAACACTGAAGCTTTCTTT
>TRBD1|TRBJ1-1|TRBV2|many|16
CASSEYPGGMNTEAFF
TGTGCCAGCAGTGAATATCCAGGGGGAATGAACACTGAAGCTTTCTTT
>NA|TRBJ2-5|TRBV2|many|12
CASSYLQETQYF
TGTGCCAGCAGCTACCTCCAAGAGACCCAGTACTTC
>NA|TRBJ1-5|TRBV28|few|13
CASSSGRNQPQHF
TGTGCCAGCAGTTCCGGACGAAATCAGCCCCAGCATTTT
>TRBD2|TRBJ2-2|TRBV20-1|few|16
CSARDGKREVTGELFF
TGCAGTGCTAGAGATGGGAAGCGGGAGGTCACCGGGGAGCTGTTTTTT
>TRBD1|TRBJ1-5|TRBV9|NA|13
CASRDRVSVPQHF
TGTGCCAGCAGGGACAGGGTTTCTGTGCCCCAGCATTTT
>TRBD1|TRBJ2-7|TRBV5-1|many|14
CASSLGGQAYEQYF
TGCGCCAGCAGCTTGGGGGGACAGGCATACGAGCAGTACTTC
>TRBD1|TRBJ2-7|TRBV28|few|15
CASSGIQGAFYEQYF
TGTGCCAGCAGTGGAATACAGGGGGCGTTCTACGAGCAGTACTTC
>TRBD1|TRBJ1-2|TRBV20-1|many|15
CSAYDPGQGLYGYTF
TGCAGTGCTTATGACCCGGGACAGGGACTCTATGGCTACACCTTC
>NA|TRBJ1-2|TRBV12-3/TRBV12-4|NA|14
CASSSPVGDSGYTF
TGTGCCAGCAGCTCCCCCGTGGGGGACTCCGGCTACACCTTC
>TRBD1|TRBJ2-7|TRBV7-2|many|12
CASRKTGREQYF
TGTGCCAGCAGAAAGACAGGGCGCGAGCAGTACTTC
>NA|TRBJ1-1|TRBV12-3/TRBV12-4|many|13
CASDGTVNTEAFF
TGTGCCAGCGATGGGACGGTGAACACTGAAGCTTTCTTT
>NA|TRBJ2-5|TRBV5-1|NA|16
CASSLNRGGDMETQYF
TGCGCCAGCAGCTTGAACAGGGGAGGCGATATGGAGACCCAGTACTTC